This passage covers 9 T cell receptor beta chains from one sample sequenced in a study of beta chain features in type 1 diabetes. The isolated RNA, all of it, was reverse transcribed, so expressed TCRB transcripts were what got sequenced. TCRdb's table, derived via immunoSEQ multiplex PCR, lists solely in-frame clones and lacks some. In the table there are 300,000 to 350,000 clones, about 19% of which are singletons. Sequencing was done on a sample of naive CD4+ T cells from blood. The receptors here all came from a woman aged 18-30 years in good health.

This sequence joins TRBV2 and TRBJ2-5; 7 nucleotides agree with TRBD1. After removal of 7 bases from V and 1 base from J, the junction contained 6 bases not matched to a gene. This CDR3 region has 14 residues. In germline, CDR1 is SNHLY, CDR2 FYNNEI. CDR3 nucleotides: TGTGCCAGCACTCTCGACAGGGTCCAAGAGACCCAGTACTTC. Protein product: CASTLDRVQETQYF.

The rearrangement uses TRBV27 and TRBJ2-7; 9 bases match TRBD1. This CDR3 region has 14 residues. Germline CDR1 reads MNHEY; CDR2 reads SMNVEV (reference sequence). V shed 3 bases, J shed 4 bases, and the junction held 4 bases outside the gene matches. The CDR3 sequence: CASSFRTGAYEQYF. The CDR3 DNA follows: TGTGCCAGCAGTTTCAGGACAGGGGCTTACGAGCAGTACTTC.

This clone was observed a few times. The chain uses TRBV7-2 and TRBJ2-3, with 8 nucleotides matching TRBD1. This CDR3 has 15 amino acids. The V segment lost 1 base and the J segment 4 bases; nucleotides outside the gene matches: 4. CDR1 and CDR2 (germline): SGHTA, FQGNSA. CDR3 in DNA: TGTGCCAGCAGCTTAGTAGGACAGGGAGCAGATACGCAGTATTTT. It translates to CASSLVGQGADTQYF.

This chain joins TRBV29-1 and TRBJ2-7; 8 nucleotides line up with TRBD1. The CDR3 totals 13 residues. The ends lost 8 bases at V and 2 bases at J; junction bases unmatched: 8. Per the germline V gene, CDR1 is SQVTM and CDR2 is ANQGSEA. This chain's CDR3 is CSHPRGPTYEQYF. CDR3 DNA: TGCAGCCACCCCAGGGGGCCTACCTACGAGCAGTACTTC.

The V and J genes are TRBV20-1 and TRBJ1-2, with a tentative D call TRBD1 (5 bases). Germline CDR1 and CDR2: DFQATT and SNEGSKA (reference sequence). V was clipped by 3 bases and J by 7 bases, with 9 bases between them. There are 11 residues in the CDR3. The CDR3 reads CSASREGGYTF. DNA of the CDR3: TGCAGTGCTAGCAGGGAGGGTGGCTACACCTTC.

This chain links TRBV2 with TRBJ2-7; D is unresolved. The CDR3 length is 11 residues. The germline V and J ends were trimmed by 7 bases and 7 bases, with 11 bases remaining between them. Germline loops: CDR1 SNHLY, CDR2 FYNNEI. CDR3: CASTSYLEQYF. The CDR3 coding sequence is TGTGCCAGCACCTCCTACTTGGAGCAGTACTTC.

The chain employs TRBV30 and TRBJ2-1; 10 positions match TRBD2. The germline CDR1 and CDR2 sequences are GTSNPN and SVGIG (reference sequence). This CDR3 has 14 residues. The V segment lost 5 bases and the J segment 5 bases; nucleotides outside the gene matches: 6. The CDR3 spells CAWQGLAQNNEQFF. The CDR3 nucleotides are TGTGCCTGGCAGGGACTAGCGCAAAACAATGAGCAGTTCTTC.

The J gene is TRBJ2-1, the V gene TRBV5-1; TRBD2 aligns across 14 bases. Germline V gene lookup returns CDR1 SGHRS and CDR2 YFSETQ. V lost 0 bases, J lost 4 bases, and 9 bases stayed unmatched. The length of the CDR3 is 19 residues. Written as DNA, the CDR3 is TGCGCCAGCAGCTTGGGGACTAGCGGGGGGCTCAGTTCTTACAATGAGCAGTTCTTC. Translating gives CASSLGTSGGLSSYNEQFF.

V and J are TRBV7-2 and TRBJ1-5; no firm D call. Germline CDR1 is SGHTA and CDR2 is FQGNSA. CDR3 length: 16 amino acids. V dropped 3 bases and J dropped 7 bases, with 19 bases sitting between them. The CDR3 DNA reads TGTGCCAGCAGCTTCGGGGAACAGAGTGTCTGGCAGCCCCAGCATTTT. Amino acids: CASSFGEQSVWQPQHF.